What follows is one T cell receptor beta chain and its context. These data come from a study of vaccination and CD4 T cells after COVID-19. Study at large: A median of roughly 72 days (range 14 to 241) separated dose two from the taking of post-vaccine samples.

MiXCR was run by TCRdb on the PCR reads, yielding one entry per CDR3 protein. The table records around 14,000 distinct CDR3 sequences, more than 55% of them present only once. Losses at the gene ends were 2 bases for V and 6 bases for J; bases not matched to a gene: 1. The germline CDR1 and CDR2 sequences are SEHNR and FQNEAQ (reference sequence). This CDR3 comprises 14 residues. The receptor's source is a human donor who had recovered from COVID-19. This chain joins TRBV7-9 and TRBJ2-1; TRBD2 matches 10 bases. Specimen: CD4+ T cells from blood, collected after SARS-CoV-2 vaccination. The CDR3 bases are TGTGCCAGCAGCTTAAGCGGGAGGGTCAATGAGCAGTTCTTC. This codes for CASSLSGRVNEQFF.